The source of this T cell receptor beta chain is a study of blood T cell repertoires in COVID-19. CDR3 length: 15 residues. V gave up 1 base and J gave up 5 bases, with 14 bases separating them. Germline V gives CDR1 SGHAT, CDR2 FQNNGV. Sequencing was performed with immunoSEQ multiplex PCR; in TCRdb, only in-frame clones are kept and a portion is missing. The sample consists of 200,000 to 250,000 clones, around four fifths of them appearing once. The clonotype originates from a man aged 45-65 years with acute or convalescent COVID-19. The rearrangement joins TRBV11-2 to TRBJ1-2; a weak D match, TRBD1 (5 bases). The sequencing input was peripheral blood. Here the CDR3 reads CASSLARQPGYGYTF. The CDR3 nucleotides are TGTGCCAGCAGCTTAGCCCGACAGCCCGGTTATGGCTACACCTTC.